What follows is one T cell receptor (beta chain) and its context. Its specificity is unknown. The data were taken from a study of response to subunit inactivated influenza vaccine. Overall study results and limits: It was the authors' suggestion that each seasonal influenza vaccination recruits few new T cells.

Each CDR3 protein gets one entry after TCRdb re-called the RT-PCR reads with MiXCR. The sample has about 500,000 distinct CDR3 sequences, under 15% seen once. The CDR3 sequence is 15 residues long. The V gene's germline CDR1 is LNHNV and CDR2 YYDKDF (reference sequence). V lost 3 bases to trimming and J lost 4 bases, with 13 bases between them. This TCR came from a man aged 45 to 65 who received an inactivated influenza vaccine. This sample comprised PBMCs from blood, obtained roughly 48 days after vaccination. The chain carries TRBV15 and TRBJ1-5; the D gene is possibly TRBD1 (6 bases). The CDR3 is CATSRDGGGNQPQHF. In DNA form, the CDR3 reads TGTGCCACCAGCAGGGACGGAGGGGGAAATCAGCCCCAGCATTTT.